This TCR delta chain was found in a study of gamma-delta chains in newborns, infants, children. For the study at large: Microbial exposure reportedly drives polyclonal innate γδ T cell expansion after birth.

With regard to this clone: TCRdb records a much larger clone's protein for this DNA, with a difference at residue 9 that likely arises from a read error; the protein given is the translation of the DNA.

The CDR3 is 18 amino acids. CDR1 NSMFDY and CDR2 ISSIKDK come from the germline V gene. Between the trimmed V and J ends, which lost 1 base and 0 bases, there was a span of 22 bases. TCRdb fed the reads into CATT to redo clone calling. The table lists 9,100 or so delta-chain clones, around 1.6% of them singletons. The receptor was derived from a child who was a newborn, infant or young child, either healthy, febrile or measles-vaccinated (not recorded which). The chain carries TRAV29/DV5 and TRDJ1; D possibly corresponds to TRDD2 (5 bases). Sample: blood. CDR3 sequence: CAASLLFPDPPHTDKLIF. Written as DNA, the CDR3 is TGTGCAGCAAGCTTACTTTTTCCTGACCCCCCTCACACCGATAAACTCATCTTT.